This T cell receptor (beta chain) came from a study of shared clonotypes between healthy human individuals. Whole-study context: Per-donor plates numbered three CD4 naive, three CD4 memory, two CD8 naive and one CD8 memory.

Study conclusions and caveats: Limited genetic and exposure-history diversity came from having few donors.

On this clone: Its antigen remains unidentified.

It was into CD45RA+ naive and CD45RA-negative memory subsets that the CD4+ cells were split. The assay was run at deep level. The method was immunoSEQ multiplex PCR; TCRdb's version includes in-frame clones alone and lacks a portion of them. The table has hundreds of thousands of clones, less than 80% seen once. The germline gives CDR1 MDHEN, CDR2 SYDVKM. V shed 5 bases and J 4 bases; nucleotides not matched to a gene: 16. The CDR3 contains 17 residues. This clonotype was sampled from a woman in her twenties or thirties in good health. The specimen sequenced was memory CD4+ T cells sorted from blood. Subset of the sample: CD45RA-negative fraction. The V gene is TRBV28, the J gene TRBJ1-1; 7 nucleotides align to TRBD1. Here the CDR3 reads CASSTLRQGPIGTEAFF. CDR3 sequence (DNA): TGTGCCAGCAGTACCCTCAGACAGGGCCCGATAGGCACTGAAGCTTTCTTT.